This T cell receptor (beta chain) was obtained from a study of blood T cell repertoires in COVID-19. Study-wide context: Researchers got acute and convalescent COVID-19 samples from the United States, Italy and Spain. Sample material is recorded as cDNA or gDNA derived from T cells, B-cell-depleted T cells, or PBMCs.

Under the authors' procedure: Amplified reference gene primers provided the basis for estimating nucleated cell counts. Generated by immunoSEQ multiplex PCR, the TCRdb table keeps only in-frame clones and is missing some. V and J calls and clone size come straight from that table; D and trimming were deduced from the DNA. The sample contains some 220,000 clones, approximately 81% of which appear only once. Only one count was recorded for this clone. The V gene's germline CDR1 is LNHDA and CDR2 SQIVND (reference sequence). The trim removed 3 bases at V and 1 base at J, leaving 3 bases unmatched. The CDR3 has 15 amino acids.

The sequenced material came from peripheral blood. J is TRBJ1-1 and V is TRBV19; 9 nucleotides agree with TRBD1. The sequence came from a man between 45 and 60 years old who had recovered from COVID-19. The DNA for the CDR3 is TGTGCCAGTAGTATCGACAGGGGGACGAACACTGAAGCTTTCTTT. Its protein is CASSIDRGTNTEAFF.